The 27 T cell receptor beta chains reported below all come from one sample, sequenced in a study of shared clonotypes between healthy human individuals. Repertoires were generated with immunoSEQ multiplex PCR, while TCRdb's copy carries only in-frame clones and drops some. Here the sample spans around 500,000 clones, approximately 80% being singletons. The sample consisted of PBMCs. Source of these receptors: a woman aged 40 to 50 in good health. Some clones in this sample may be carry-over from other donors' samples.

The V and J genes are TRBV6-4 and TRBJ2-1, with 7 bases aligning to TRBD2. Germline CDR1 reads MRHNA; CDR2 reads SNTAGT. The CDR3 loop spans 15 amino acids. V lost 0 bases to trimming and J lost 10 bases; unmatched junction nucleotides: 9. CDR3 loop: CASSDSGGGPGEQFF. The DNA for the CDR3 is TGTGCCAGCAGTGACTCGGGGGGAGGGCCCGGGGAGCAGTTCTTC.

V is TRBV5-1 and J is TRBJ2-1, with 7 bases identical to TRBD2. In germline, CDR1 is SGHRS, CDR2 YFSETQ. This CDR3 spans 17 amino acids. V was clipped by 7 bases and J by 6 bases; unmatched bases: 19. The CDR3: CASSPTIPGIAGNEQFF. The CDR3 DNA follows: TGCGCCAGCTCCCCGACAATCCCGGGGATAGCGGGCAATGAGCAGTTCTTC.

The chain recombines TRBV12-5 with TRBJ2-3, with 11 bases that match TRBD2. The germline CDR1 and CDR2 sequences are LGHNT and FRNRAP. The CDR3 consists of 16 residues. V trimming: 0 bases; J trimming: 4 bases; junction bases outside the gene matches: 3. The chain's CDR3 is CASGLVLAGVPDTQYF. DNA for the CDR3: TGTGCTAGTGGTTTGGTACTAGCGGGAGTTCCAGATACGCAGTATTTT. Using reference TRBV12-5 and TRBJ2-3 for the parts outside the CDR3, the full variable domain is DARVTQTPRHKVTEMGQEVTMRCQPILGHNTVFWYRQTMMQGLELLAYFRNRAPLDDSGMPKDRFSAEMPDATLATLKIQPSEPRDSAVYFCASGLVLAGVPDTQYFGPGTRLTVL.

The rearrangement uses TRBV7-9 and TRBJ2-5; 7 nucleotides match TRBD1. CDR3 size: 15 residues. V gave up 5 bases and J gave up 4 bases; unmatched junction bases: 10. CDR1 is SEHNR, CDR2 FQNEAQ, per germline (reference sequence). CDR3 residues: CASSHAKGAGETQYF. DNA for the CDR3: TGTGCCAGCAGCCACGCGAAGGGGGCAGGAGAGACCCAGTACTTC.

The CDR3 loop reads CASRVGHATDTQYF. The CDR3 DNA follows: TGTGCCAGCAGGGTCGGACACGCCACAGATACGCAGTATTTT. The chain has TRBV6-1 and TRBJ2-3, with D possibly matching TRBD1 (5 bases). Trimming removed 6 bases from V and 2 bases from J, with 12 bases in between. This CDR3 region has 14 residues. Germline lookup yields CDR1 MNHNS and CDR2 SASEGT.

V usage is TRBV9 and J usage is TRBJ1-2; D might be TRBD1 (5 bases). Germline assignment: CDR1 SGDLS and CDR2 YYNGEE. There are 15 residues in the CDR3. V gave up 0 bases and J gave up 2 bases, with 11 bases separating them. The CDR3 loop reads CASSVATGSNYGYTF. DNA of the CDR3: TGTGCCAGCAGCGTAGCTACAGGATCGAACTATGGCTACACCTTC.

The chain couples TRBV5-5 to TRBJ2-1; D is possibly TRBD1 (5 bases). Per the germline V gene, CDR1 is SGHKS and CDR2 is YYEKEE (reference sequence). The CDR3 is 12 residues long. Trimming took off 4 bases at V and 8 bases at J, with 10 bases between the two ends. CDR3 sequence (DNA): TGTGCCAGCAGCGGATGGGGCGATGAGCAGTTCTTC. Translated: CASSGWGDEQFF.

On this clone itself: One end of the junction varies from germline; a read error may be responsible. CDR3 sequence reads: CASTLAGTGNEKLLF. The CDR3 region has the DNA TGCGCCAGCACGCTCGCCGGGACAGGGAATGAAAAACTGCTTTTT. The V call is TRBV4-1, the J call TRBJ1-4; 9 bases are shared with TRBD1. Germline assignment: CDR1 MGHRA and CDR2 YSYEKL. The CDR3 covers 15 residues.

V gene TRBV18 combines with J gene TRBJ1-2; D gene ambiguous. This CDR3 is 14 amino acids long. CDR1 KGHSH and CDR2 LQKENI come from the germline V gene. The V end lost 2 bases, the J end lost 4 bases, and 11 bases lay between the germline ends. CDR3 in DNA: TGTGCCAGCTCACCAGACGGCTATATCTATGGCTACACCTTC. This encodes CASSPDGYIYGYTF.

This rearrangement joins TRBV28 to TRBJ2-1, with D possibly being TRBD2 (6 bases). This CDR3 contains 15 residues. Germline V CDR1 and CDR2: MDHEN, SYDVKM. Trimming pared 9 bases from V and 8 bases from J, leaving 23 bases between. CDR3 DNA: TGTGCCAGTGGGGTGGAGCGGGCGGAAGCCGATGAGCAGTTCTTC. Amino acids: CASGVERAEADEQFF.

This clone was observed a handful of times. This chain connects TRBV5-1 to TRBJ2-5; tentatively, D is TRBD1 (6 bases). V was shortened by 1 base and J by 6 bases, with 16 bases between the two germline ends. CDR1 SGHRS and CDR2 YFSETQ come from the germline V gene. The CDR3 runs to 15 residues. CDR3 sequence reads: CASSLSPVGTQTQYF. Written as DNA, the CDR3 is TGCGCCAGCAGCTTGTCTCCTGTCGGGACACAGACCCAGTACTTC.

This chain joins TRBV4-2 and TRBJ2-3; TRBD1 agrees at 10 bases. V was clipped by 0 bases and J by 5 bases; unmatched bases: 8. Germline CDR1 and CDR2: LGHNA and YNFKEQ. The length of the CDR3 is 17 residues. This CDR3 reads CASSQEGGGQGRDTQYF. The CDR3 coding sequence is TGTGCCAGCAGCCAAGAAGGAGGGGGACAGGGGAGAGATACGCAGTATTTT.

The chain combines TRBV18 with TRBJ2-4, with 12 bases aligning to TRBD2. In germline, CDR1 is KGHSH, CDR2 LQKENI. The CDR3 contains 19 residues. With V trimmed by 3 bases and J by 3 bases, 12 bases remained unmatched. CDR3 residues: CASSPNLAGGPSGKNIQYF. CDR3 bases: TGTGCCAGCTCACCTAACCTAGCGGGAGGGCCCTCGGGCAAAAACATTCAGTACTTC.

This clone was seen a handful of times. Its ends do not fully match the called genes, so a read error is possible. This chain joins TRBV30 and TRBJ1-1; TRBD1 agrees at 9 bases. The CDR3 sequence is 14 residues long. Germline V gives CDR1 GTSNPN, CDR2 SVGIG (reference sequence). CDR3 coding DNA: TGTGCCTGGGGACCTGGGACAGGGAACAGTGAAGCTTTCTTT. Translation: CAWGPGTGNSEAFF.

This clone was recorded once. The chain recombines TRBV28 with TRBJ2-4; D not certain. Deletions cut 2 bases from V and 0 bases from J, with 2 bases between. Per germline, CDR1 MDHEN and CDR2 SYDVKM. The CDR3 extends over 13 amino acids. In DNA form, the CDR3 reads TGTGCCAGCAGTTTACTAGCCAAAAACATTCAGTACTTC. Its protein is CASSLLAKNIQYF.

The gene calls are TRBV7-8 and TRBJ2-5; D uncertain. V was trimmed by 1 base and J by 5 bases, leaving 17 bases between them. Germline CDR1 is SGHVS and CDR2 is FQNEAQ. The CDR3 extends over 16 amino acids. CDR3 sequence: CASSLEANRAEETQYF. CDR3 bases: TGTGCCAGCAGCTTAGAAGCCAACCGGGCGGAGGAGACCCAGTACTTC.

The chain joins TRBV5-4 to TRBJ2-2; possible D gene TRBD1, 5 bases. Trimming removed 5 bases at V and 2 bases at J, with 7 bases between. Per germline, CDR1 SGHNT and CDR2 YYREEE (reference sequence). CDR3 length equals 13 residues. The CDR3 nucleotides are TGTGCCAGCAGGGGGCAAAACACCGGGGAGCTGTTTTTT. Protein: CASRGQNTGELFF.

The V call is TRBV7-9, the J call TRBJ2-2; D might be TRBD1 (6 bases). The ends were cut back, 3 bases at V and 6 bases at J, with 17 bases in the middle. The V gene's germline CDR1 is SEHNR and CDR2 FQNEAQ (reference sequence). The CDR3 has 16 residues. CDR3 in DNA: TGTGCCAGCAGCTTCACACCAACAGGGTCGGCCGGGGAGCTGTTTTTT. Translation gives CASSFTPTGSAGELFF.

The V call is TRBV7-6, the J call TRBJ2-7; 8 positions match TRBD1. Germline V CDR1 and CDR2: SGHVS, FNYEAQ. The CDR3 is made up of 14 amino acids. J gave up 2 bases and V 5 bases, and 5 bases lay outside the gene matches. CDR3 in amino acids: CASSQDRVAYEQYF. The DNA for the CDR3 is TGTGCCAGCAGCCAGGACAGGGTCGCCTACGAGCAGTACTTC. Filled out from reference TRBV7-6 and TRBJ2-7, the complete variable domain reads GAGVSQSPRYKVTKRGQDVALRCDPISGHVSLYWYRQALGQGPEFLTYFNYEAQQDKSGLPNDRFSAERPEGSISTLTIQRTEQRDSAMYRCASSQDRVAYEQYFGPGTRLTVT.

This clone has ten or more counts. The chain joins TRBV7-8 to TRBJ2-2, with D tentatively TRBD2 (5 bases). V lost 1 base, J lost 0 bases, and 9 bases lay in between. Germline V gives CDR1 SGHVS, CDR2 FQNEAQ. This CDR3 spans 16 amino acids. The CDR3 coding sequence is TGTGCCAGCAGCTTAGTCTCCGGGGCGAACACCGGGGAGCTGTTTTTT. It encodes CASSLVSGANTGELFF.

This clone was counted between two and nine times. The genes are TRBV19 and TRBJ2-2, with a weak D call TRBD1 (6 bases). From germline, CDR1 is LNHDA and CDR2 SQIVND (reference sequence). The length of the CDR3 is 14 residues. V was trimmed by 5 bases and J by 6 bases, leaving 13 bases between them. The CDR3 DNA follows: TGTGCCAGTAGTCCCTACAGGGTAGCCGGGGAGCTGTTTTTT. It translates to CASSPYRVAGELFF.

The gene calls are TRBV5-8 and TRBJ2-1; 11 bases are a match to TRBD1. CDR3 length: 20 amino acids. J lost 7 bases, V lost 6 bases, and 24 bases had no gene match. Per germline, CDR1 SGHTS and CDR2 YDEGEE. CDR3 loop: CASIDPPGQGGGLAFNEQFF. The CDR3 DNA is TGTGCCAGCATCGATCCTCCGGGACAGGGGGGTGGACTAGCGTTTAATGAGCAGTTCTTC. The whole variable domain, remainder taken from reference TRBV5-8 and TRBJ2-1, is EAGVTQSPTHLIKTRGQQATLRCSPISGHTSVYWYQQALGLGLQFLLWYDEGEERNRGNFPPRFSGRQFPNYSSELNVNALELEDSALYLCASIDPPGQGGGLAFNEQFFGPGTRLTVL.

This clone was seen a handful of times. The DNA of the CDR3 is TGCGCCAGCAGGGCTAATTACAGCTACGAGCAGTACTTC. Its protein is CASRANYSYEQYF. The chain joins TRBV23-1 to TRBJ2-7; D is uncertain. TRBV23-1 is an ORF for which the function is uncertain. The CDR3 consists of 13 residues. Trimming shortened V by 6 bases and J by 3 bases, and 12 bases separated the two germline ends.

The V and J genes are TRBV28 and TRBJ2-7; D is ambiguous. This CDR3 has 14 residues. The germline gives CDR1 MDHEN, CDR2 SYDVKM. V was pared by 8 bases and J by 1 base, with 15 bases between. In DNA form, the CDR3 reads TGTGCCAGCGCCCAAGAAGCGTCTTCCTACGAGCAGTACTTC. Translation: CASAQEASSYEQYF.

The chain carries TRBV2 and TRBJ1-3; D might be TRBD1 (5 bases). The CDR3 is made up of 14 amino acids. Trimming shortened V by 4 bases and J by 1 base, and 8 bases separated the two germline ends. Germline V gene data show CDR1 as SNHLY and CDR2 as FYNNEI. The CDR3 protein is CASSARGSGNTIYF. CDR3 in DNA: TGTGCCAGCAGTGCGAGGGGATCTGGAAACACCATATATTTT.

The V gene is TRBV27, the J gene TRBJ2-3; TRBD2 matches at 11 bases. From germline, CDR1 is MNHEY and CDR2 SMNVEV (reference sequence). V shed 6 bases and J 7 bases; nucleotides not matched to a gene: 6. The CDR3 is 14 residues long. The CDR3 sequence is CASSETSGSYTQYF. In nucleotides, the CDR3 is TGTGCCAGCAGCGAAACTAGCGGGAGTTATACGCAGTATTTT.

The rearrangement joins TRBV6-5 to TRBJ2-3; 9 bases map to TRBD1. This CDR3 has 14 amino acids. Per germline, CDR1 MNHEY and CDR2 SVGAGI. After removal of 6 bases from V and 2 bases from J, the junction contained 3 bases not matched to a gene. The DNA of the CDR3 is TGTGCCAGCAGCAGACAGGGGGACACAGATACGCAGTATTTT. Translated, it gives CASSRQGDTDTQYF.